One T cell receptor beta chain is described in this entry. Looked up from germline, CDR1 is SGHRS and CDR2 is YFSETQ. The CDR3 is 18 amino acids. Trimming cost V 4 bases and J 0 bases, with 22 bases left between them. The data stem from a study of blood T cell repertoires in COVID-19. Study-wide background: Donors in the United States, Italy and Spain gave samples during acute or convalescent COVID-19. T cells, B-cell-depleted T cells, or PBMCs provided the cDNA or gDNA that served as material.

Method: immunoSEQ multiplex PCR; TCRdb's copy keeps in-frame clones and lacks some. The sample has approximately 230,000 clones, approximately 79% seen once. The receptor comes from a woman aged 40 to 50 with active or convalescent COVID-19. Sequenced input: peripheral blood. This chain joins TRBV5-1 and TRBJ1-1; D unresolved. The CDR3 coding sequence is TGCGCCAGCAGCGAGAACCCGACGAGGTTGAGCCTGAACACTGAAGCTTTCTTT. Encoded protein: CASSENPTRLSLNTEAFF. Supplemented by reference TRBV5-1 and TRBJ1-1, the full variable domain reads KAGVTQTPRYLIKTRGQQVTLSCSPISGHRSVSWYQQTPGQGLQFLFEYFSETQRNKGNFPGRFSGRQFSNSRSEMNVSTLELGDSALYLCASSENPTRLSLNTEAFFGQGTRLTVV.